This T cell receptor (beta chain) stems from a study of OX40 agonist ivuxolimab in advanced cancers. Study summary: Checkpoint inhibitors had been given previously to 40% of patients.

Autoimmune disease history or systemic immunosuppression led to patients being barred. Generated by immunoSEQ multiplex PCR, the TCRdb table keeps only in-frame clones and is missing some. This table holds tens of thousands of clones, around 84% found once. This TCR was sampled from an adult with an advanced solid tumor such as melanoma, head and neck, liver or kidney cancer. The source material was CD4+ or CD8+ T cells sorted from blood, sampled in a trial of the OX40 agonist ivuxolimab.

The CDR3 here is CASTPASNTGELFF. The CDR3 nucleotides read TGTGCCAGTACCCCAGCCTCGAACACCGGGGAGCTGTTTTTT. The rearrangement uses TRBV19 and TRBJ2-2; no reliable D call. The CDR3 loop spans 14 amino acids. With 7 bases removed from V and 0 bases from J, the gap between germline ends came to 9 bases. CDR1 and CDR2 from the germline V gene are LNHDA and SQIVND (reference sequence). Full variable domain (remainder filled in from reference TRBV19 and TRBJ2-2): DGGITQSPKYLFRKEGQNVTLSCEQNLNHDAMYWYRQDPGQGLRLIYYSQIVNDFQKGDIAEGYSVSREKKESFPLTVTSAQKNPTAFYLCASTPASNTGELFFGEGSRLTVL.